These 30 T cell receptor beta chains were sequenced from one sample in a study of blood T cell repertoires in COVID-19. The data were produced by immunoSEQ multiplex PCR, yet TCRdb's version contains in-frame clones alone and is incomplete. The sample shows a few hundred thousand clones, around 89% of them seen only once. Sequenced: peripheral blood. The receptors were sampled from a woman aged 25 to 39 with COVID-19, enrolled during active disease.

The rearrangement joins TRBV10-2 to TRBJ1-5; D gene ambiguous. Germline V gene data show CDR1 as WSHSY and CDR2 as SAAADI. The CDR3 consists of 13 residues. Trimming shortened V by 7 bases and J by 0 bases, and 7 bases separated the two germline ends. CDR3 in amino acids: CASKPNSNQPQHF. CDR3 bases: TGCGCCAGCAAGCCTAATAGCAATCAGCCCCAGCATTTT.

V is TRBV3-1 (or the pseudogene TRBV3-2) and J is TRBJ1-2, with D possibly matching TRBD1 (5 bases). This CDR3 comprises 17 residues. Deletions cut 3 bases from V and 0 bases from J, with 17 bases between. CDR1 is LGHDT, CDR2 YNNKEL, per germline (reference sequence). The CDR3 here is CASSQMTDDKTNYGYTF. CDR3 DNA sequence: TGTGCCAGCAGCCAGATGACAGACGATAAAACTAACTATGGCTACACCTTC.

CDR3: CASRLTGGEYFGEAFF. As DNA, the CDR3 is TGCGCCAGCAGGCTGACAGGGGGGGAGTATTTTGGTGAAGCTTTCTTT. The chain combines TRBV5-1 with TRBJ1-1, with 9 bases that match TRBD1. Germline V gives CDR1 SGHRS, CDR2 YFSETQ. Losses at the gene ends were 5 bases for V and 7 bases for J; bases not matched to a gene: 15. This CDR3 spans 16 amino acids.

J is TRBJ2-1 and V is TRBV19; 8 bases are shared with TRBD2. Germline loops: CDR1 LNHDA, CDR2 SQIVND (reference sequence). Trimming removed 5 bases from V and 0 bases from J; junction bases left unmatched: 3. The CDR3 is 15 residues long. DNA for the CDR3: TGTGCCAGTAGTTCGGGGGGGAGCTCCTACAATGAGCAGTTCTTC. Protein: CASSSGGSSYNEQFF.

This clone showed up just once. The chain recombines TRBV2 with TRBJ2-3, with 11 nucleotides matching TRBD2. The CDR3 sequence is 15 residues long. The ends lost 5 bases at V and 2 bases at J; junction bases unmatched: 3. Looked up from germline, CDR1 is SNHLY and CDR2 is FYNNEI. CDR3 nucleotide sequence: TGTGCCAGCAGTTTTAGCGGGGGGGACACAGATACGCAGTATTTT. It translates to CASSFSGGDTDTQYF.

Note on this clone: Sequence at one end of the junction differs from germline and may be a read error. The CDR3 sequence is CASSYLSFGATNF. As DNA, the CDR3 is TGTGCCAGCAGTTACTTAAGCTTTGGGGCCACGAATTTT. The chain employs TRBV6-6 and TRBJ1-5; possible D gene TRBD1, 5 bases. From germline, CDR1 is MNHNY and CDR2 SVGAGI (reference sequence). This CDR3 has 13 residues.

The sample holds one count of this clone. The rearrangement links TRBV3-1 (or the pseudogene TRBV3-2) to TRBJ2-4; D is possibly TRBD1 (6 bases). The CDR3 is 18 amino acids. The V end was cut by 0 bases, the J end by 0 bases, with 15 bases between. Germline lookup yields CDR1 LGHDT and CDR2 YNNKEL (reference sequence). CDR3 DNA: TGTGCCAGCAGCCAAGAATTCTGGGGGCGACTAGCCAAAAACATTCAGTACTTC. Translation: CASSQEFWGRLAKNIQYF.

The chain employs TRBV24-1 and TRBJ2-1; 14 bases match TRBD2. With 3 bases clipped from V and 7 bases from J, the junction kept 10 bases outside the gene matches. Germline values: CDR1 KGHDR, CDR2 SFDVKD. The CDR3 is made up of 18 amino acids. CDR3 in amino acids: CATSDPARGTSGGNEQFF. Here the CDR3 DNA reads TGTGCCACCAGTGATCCGGCGAGAGGGACTAGCGGGGGTAATGAGCAGTTCTTC.

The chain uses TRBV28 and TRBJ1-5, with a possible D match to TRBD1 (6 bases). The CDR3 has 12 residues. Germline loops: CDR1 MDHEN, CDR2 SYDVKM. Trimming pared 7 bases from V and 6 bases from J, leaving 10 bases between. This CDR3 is CASTSGVQPQHF. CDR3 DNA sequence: TGTGCCAGCACTTCAGGGGTTCAGCCCCAGCATTTT.

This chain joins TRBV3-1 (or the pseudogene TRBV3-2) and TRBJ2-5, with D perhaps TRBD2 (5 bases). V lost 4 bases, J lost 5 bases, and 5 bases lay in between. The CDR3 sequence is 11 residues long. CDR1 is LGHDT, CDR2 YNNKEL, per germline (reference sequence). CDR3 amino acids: CASSRGETQYF. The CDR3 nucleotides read TGTGCCAGCAGCCGCGGGGAGACCCAGTACTTC.

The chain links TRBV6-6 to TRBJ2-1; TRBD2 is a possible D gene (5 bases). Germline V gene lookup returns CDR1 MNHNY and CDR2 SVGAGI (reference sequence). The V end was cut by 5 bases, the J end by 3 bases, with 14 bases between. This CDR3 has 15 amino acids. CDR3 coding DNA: TGTGCCAGCAGTACCGACGGGGAGAACTACAATGAGCAGTTCTTC. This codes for CASSTDGENYNEQFF.

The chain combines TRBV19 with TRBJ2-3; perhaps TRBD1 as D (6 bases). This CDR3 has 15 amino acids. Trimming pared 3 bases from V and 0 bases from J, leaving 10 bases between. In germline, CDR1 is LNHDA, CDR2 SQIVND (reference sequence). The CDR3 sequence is CASSMTGVSTDTQYF. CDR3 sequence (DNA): TGTGCCAGTAGTATGACAGGCGTTAGCACAGATACGCAGTATTTT.

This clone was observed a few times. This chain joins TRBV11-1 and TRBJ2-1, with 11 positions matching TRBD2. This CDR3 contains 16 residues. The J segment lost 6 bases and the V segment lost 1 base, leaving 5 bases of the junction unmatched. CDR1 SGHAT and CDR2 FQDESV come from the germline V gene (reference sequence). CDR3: CASSLEELAGGNEQFF. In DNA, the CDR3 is TGTGCCAGCAGCTTAGAGGAGCTAGCGGGGGGCAATGAGCAGTTCTTC.

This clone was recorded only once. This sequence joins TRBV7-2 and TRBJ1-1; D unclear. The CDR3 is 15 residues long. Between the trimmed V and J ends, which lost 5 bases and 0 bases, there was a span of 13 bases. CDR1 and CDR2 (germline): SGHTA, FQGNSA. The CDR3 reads CASSARLFMNTEAFF. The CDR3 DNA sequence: TGTGCCAGCAGCGCCAGACTCTTTATGAACACTGAAGCTTTCTTT.

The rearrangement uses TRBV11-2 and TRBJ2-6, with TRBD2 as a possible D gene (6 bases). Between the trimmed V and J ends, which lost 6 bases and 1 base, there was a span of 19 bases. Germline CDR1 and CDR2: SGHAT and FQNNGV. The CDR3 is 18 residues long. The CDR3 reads CASSGRGGALSGANVLTF. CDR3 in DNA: TGTGCCAGCAGTGGTCGTGGAGGGGCCTTGTCTGGGGCCAACGTCCTGACTTTC.

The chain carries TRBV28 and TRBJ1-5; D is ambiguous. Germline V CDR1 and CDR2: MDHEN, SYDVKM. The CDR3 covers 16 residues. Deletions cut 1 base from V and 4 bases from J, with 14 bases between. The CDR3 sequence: CASSLFRLTDNQPQHF. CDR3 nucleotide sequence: TGTGCCAGCAGTTTATTCCGGCTCACAGATAATCAGCCCCAGCATTTT.

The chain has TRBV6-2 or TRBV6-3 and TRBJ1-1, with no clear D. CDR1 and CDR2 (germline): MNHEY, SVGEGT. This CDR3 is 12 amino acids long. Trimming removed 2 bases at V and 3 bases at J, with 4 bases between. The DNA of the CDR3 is TGTGCCAGCAGTTACCCTTACACTGAAGCTTTCTTT. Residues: CASSYPYTEAFF.

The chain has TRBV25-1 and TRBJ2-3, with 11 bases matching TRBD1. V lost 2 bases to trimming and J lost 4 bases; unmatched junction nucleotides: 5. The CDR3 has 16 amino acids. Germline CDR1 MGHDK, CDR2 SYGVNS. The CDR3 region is CASSEGQGAWADTQYF. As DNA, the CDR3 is TGTGCCAGCAGTGAAGGACAGGGGGCGTGGGCAGATACGCAGTATTTT. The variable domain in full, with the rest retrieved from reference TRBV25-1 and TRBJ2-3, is EADIYQTPRYLVIGTGKKITLECSQTMGHDKMYWYQQDPGMELHLIHYSYGVNSTEKGDLSSESTVSRIRTEHFPLTLESARPSHTSQYLCASSEGQGAWADTQYFGPGTRLTVL.

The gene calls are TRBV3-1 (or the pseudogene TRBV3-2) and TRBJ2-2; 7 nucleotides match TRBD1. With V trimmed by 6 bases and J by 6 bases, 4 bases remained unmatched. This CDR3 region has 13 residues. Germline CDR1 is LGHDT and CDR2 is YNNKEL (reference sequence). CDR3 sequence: CASRKTGSGELFF. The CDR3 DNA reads TGTGCCAGCAGGAAGACAGGGTCCGGGGAGCTGTTTTTT.

CDR3 region: CASSSSDRITYGYTF. In DNA, the CDR3 is TGTGCCAGCAGCTCTTCGGACAGGATAACTTATGGCTACACCTTC. This chain links TRBV5-6 with TRBJ1-2; 7 bases align to TRBD1. CDR1 and CDR2 from the germline V gene are SGHDT and YYEEEE. The CDR3 is 15 amino acids. V dropped 3 bases and J dropped 5; count of bases not matched to a gene: 10.

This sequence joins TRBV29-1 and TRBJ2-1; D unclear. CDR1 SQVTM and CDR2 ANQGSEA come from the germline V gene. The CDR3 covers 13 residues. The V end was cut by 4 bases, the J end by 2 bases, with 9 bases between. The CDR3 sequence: CSVGTPTYNEQFF. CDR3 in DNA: TGCAGCGTTGGAACTCCCACCTACAATGAGCAGTTCTTC.

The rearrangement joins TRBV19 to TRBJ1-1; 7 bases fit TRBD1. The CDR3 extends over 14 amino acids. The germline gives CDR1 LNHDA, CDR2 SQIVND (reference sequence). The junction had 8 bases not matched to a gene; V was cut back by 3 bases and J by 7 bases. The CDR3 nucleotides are TGTGCCAGTAGTATTTACGCAGGGGGGCGTGAAGCTTTCTTT. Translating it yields CASSIYAGGREAFF.

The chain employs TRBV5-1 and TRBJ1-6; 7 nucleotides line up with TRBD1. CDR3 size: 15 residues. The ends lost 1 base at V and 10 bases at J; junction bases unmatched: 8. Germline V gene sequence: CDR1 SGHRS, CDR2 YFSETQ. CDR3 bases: TGCGCCAGCAGCTTGAACAGGGGCACCGTATCACCCCTCCACTTT. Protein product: CASSLNRGTVSPLHF. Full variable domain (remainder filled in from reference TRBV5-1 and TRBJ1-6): KAGVTQTPRYLIKTRGQQVTLSCSPISGHRSVSWYQQTPGQGLQFLFEYFSETQRNKGNFPGRFSGRQFSNSRSEMNVSTLELGDSALYLCASSLNRGTVSPLHFGNGTRLTVT.

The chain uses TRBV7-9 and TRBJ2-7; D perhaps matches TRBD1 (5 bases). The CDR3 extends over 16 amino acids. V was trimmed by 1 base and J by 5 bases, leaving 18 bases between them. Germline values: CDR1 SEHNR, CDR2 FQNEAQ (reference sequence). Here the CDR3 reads CASSLGPRQPSHEQYF. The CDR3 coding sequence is TGTGCCAGCAGCTTAGGCCCTCGACAGCCCAGCCACGAGCAGTACTTC.

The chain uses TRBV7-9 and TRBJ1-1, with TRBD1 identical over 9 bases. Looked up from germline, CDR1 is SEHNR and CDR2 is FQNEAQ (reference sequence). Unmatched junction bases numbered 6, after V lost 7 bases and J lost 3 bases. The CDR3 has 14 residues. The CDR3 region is CASILQGADTEAFF. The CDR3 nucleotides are TGTGCCAGCATTCTACAGGGGGCGGACACTGAAGCTTTCTTT.

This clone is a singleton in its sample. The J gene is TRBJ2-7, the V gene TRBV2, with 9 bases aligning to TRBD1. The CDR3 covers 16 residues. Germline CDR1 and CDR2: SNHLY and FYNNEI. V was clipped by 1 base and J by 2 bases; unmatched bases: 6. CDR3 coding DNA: TGTGCCAGCAGTGAAGGGCGGGACAGGGCTACCTACGAGCAGTACGTC. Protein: CASSEGRDRATYEQYV.

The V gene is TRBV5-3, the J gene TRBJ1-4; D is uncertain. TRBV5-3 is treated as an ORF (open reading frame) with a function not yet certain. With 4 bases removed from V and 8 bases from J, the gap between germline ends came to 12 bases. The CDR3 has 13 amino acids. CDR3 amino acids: CARSPLPREKLFF. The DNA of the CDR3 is TGTGCCAGAAGCCCCCTACCCCGGGAAAAACTGTTTTTT.

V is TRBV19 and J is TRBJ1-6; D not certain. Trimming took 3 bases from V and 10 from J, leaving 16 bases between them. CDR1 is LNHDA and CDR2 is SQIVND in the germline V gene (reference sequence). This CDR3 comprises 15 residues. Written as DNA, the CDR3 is TGTGCCAGTAGTATGGGGTTCGGGATCGGGTCACCCCTCCACTTT. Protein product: CASSMGFGIGSPLHF.

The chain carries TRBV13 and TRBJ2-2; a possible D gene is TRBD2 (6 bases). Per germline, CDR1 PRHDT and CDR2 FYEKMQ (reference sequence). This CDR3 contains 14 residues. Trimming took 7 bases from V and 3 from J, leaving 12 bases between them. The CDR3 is CASMGLGYTGELFF. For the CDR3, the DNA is TGTGCCAGCATGGGACTGGGGTACACCGGGGAGCTGTTTTTT.

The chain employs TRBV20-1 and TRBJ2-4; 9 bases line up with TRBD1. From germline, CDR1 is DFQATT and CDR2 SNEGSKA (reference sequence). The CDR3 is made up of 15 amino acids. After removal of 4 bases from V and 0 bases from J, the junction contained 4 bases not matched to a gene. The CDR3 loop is CSAIDRGVAKNIQYF. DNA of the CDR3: TGCAGTGCTATTGACAGGGGGGTAGCCAAAAACATTCAGTACTTC.